Sequencing of this TCR beta chain was carried out in a study of blood T cell repertoires in COVID-19. Clones were read by immunoSEQ multiplex PCR, and TCRdb kept only the in-frame ones, dropping some. This sample yields 45,000 to 50,000 clones, of which 77% are seen a single time; around a fifth belongs to the top ten. The sequence was obtained from a human donor with active or convalescent COVID-19. The donor label of this sample is uncertain. Material: peripheral blood.

The CDR3 sequence is CASSLVGGTYEQYF. The CDR3 nucleotides read TGCGCCAGCAGCTTGGTCGGAGGGACCTACGAGCAGTACTTC. The chain employs TRBV5-1 and TRBJ2-7; D is perhaps TRBD2 (6 bases). CDR1 is SGHRS, CDR2 YFSETQ, per germline. Trimming pared 0 bases from V and 2 bases from J, leaving 9 bases between. The CDR3 covers 14 residues. Drawing the rest from reference TRBV5-1 and TRBJ2-7, the complete variable domain is KAGVTQTPRYLIKTRGQQVTLSCSPISGHRSVSWYQQTPGQGLQFLFEYFSETQRNKGNFPGRFSGRQFSNSRSEMNVSTLELGDSALYLCASSLVGGTYEQYFGPGTRLTVT.